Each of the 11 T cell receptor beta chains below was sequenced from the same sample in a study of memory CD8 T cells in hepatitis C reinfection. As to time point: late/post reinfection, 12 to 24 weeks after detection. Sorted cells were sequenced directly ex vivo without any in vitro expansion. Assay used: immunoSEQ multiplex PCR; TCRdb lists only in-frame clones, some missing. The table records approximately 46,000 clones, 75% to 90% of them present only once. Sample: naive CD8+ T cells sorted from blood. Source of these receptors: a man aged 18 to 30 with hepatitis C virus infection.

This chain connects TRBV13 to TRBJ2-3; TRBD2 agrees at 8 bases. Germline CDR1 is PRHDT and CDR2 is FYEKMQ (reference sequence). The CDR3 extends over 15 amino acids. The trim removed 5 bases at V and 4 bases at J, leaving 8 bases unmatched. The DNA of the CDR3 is TGTGCCAGCAGCAGAAGCGGGAGAGGCGCAGATACGCAGTATTTT. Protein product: CASSRSGRGADTQYF.

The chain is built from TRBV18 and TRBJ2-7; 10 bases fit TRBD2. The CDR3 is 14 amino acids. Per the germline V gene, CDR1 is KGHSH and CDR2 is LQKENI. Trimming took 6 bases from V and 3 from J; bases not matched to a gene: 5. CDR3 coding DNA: TGTGCCAGCTCGGACGGACTAGCGGTCTACGAGCAGTACTTC. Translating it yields CASSDGLAVYEQYF.

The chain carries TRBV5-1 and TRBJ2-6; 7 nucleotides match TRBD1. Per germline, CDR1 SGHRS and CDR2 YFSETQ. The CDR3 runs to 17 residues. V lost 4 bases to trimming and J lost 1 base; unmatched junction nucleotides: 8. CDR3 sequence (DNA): TGCGCCAGCAGCCGGGACAGTTTTTCTTCTGGGGCCAACGTCCTGACTTTC. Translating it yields CASSRDSFSSGANVLTF.

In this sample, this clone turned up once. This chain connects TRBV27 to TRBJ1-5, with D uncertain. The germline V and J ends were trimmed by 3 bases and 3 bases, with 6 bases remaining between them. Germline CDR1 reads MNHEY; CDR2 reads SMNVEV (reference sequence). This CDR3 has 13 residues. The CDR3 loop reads CASSFGPNQPQHF. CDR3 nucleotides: TGTGCCAGCAGTTTTGGCCCCAATCAGCCCCAGCATTTT.

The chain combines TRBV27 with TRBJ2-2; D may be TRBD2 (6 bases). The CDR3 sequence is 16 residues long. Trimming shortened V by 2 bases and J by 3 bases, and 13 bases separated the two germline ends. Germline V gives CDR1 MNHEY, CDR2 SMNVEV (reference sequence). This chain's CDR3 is CASSLNGGGDTGELFF. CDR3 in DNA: TGTGCCAGCAGTTTAAACGGGGGTGGTGACACCGGGGAGCTGTTTTTT.

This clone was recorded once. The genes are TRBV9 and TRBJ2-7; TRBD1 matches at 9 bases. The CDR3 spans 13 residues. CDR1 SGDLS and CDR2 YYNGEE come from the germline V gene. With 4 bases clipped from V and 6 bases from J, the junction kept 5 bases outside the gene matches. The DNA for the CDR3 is TGTGCCAGCAGCTCGGGACAGGGCCGCGAGCAGTACTTC. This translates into CASSSGQGREQYF.

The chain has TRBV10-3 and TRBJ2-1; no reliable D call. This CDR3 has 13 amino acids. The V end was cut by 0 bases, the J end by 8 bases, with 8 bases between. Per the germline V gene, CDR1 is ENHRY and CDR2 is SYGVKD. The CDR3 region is CAISESLIDEQFF. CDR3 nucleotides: TGTGCCATCAGTGAGTCACTAATCGATGAGCAGTTCTTC.

The CDR3 region has the DNA TGTGCCAGCAGCTCCGGACAGGGGTCCTATGGCTACACCTTC. Residues: CASSSGQGSYGYTF. The V gene is TRBV5-8, the J gene TRBJ1-2; 9 bases line up with TRBD1. The CDR3 sequence is 14 residues long. The germline gives CDR1 SGHTS, CDR2 YDEGEE. The junction had 4 bases not matched to a gene; V was cut back by 3 bases and J by 4 bases.

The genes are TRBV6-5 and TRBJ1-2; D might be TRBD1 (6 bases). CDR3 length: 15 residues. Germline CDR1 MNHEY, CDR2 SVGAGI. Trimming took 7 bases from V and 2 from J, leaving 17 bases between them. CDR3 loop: CASTLGADANYGYTF. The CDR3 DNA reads TGTGCCAGCACCCTGGGGGCGGACGCAAACTATGGCTACACCTTC.

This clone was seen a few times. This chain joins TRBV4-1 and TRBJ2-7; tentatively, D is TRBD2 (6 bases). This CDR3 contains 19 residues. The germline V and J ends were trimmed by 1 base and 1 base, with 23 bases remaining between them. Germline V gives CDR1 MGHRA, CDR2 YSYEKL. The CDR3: CASSQVWASGSINSYEQYF. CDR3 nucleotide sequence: TGCGCCAGCAGCCAAGTCTGGGCCAGCGGGTCGATCAATTCCTACGAGCAGTACTTC.

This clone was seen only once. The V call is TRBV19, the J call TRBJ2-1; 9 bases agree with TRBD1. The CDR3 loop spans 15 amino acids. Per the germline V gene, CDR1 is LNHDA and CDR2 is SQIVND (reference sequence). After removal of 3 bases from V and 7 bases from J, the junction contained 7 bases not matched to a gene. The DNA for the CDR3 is TGTGCCAGTAGTATGGTACAGGGGGCGAGTAATGAGCAGTTCTTC. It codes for CASSMVQGASNEQFF.